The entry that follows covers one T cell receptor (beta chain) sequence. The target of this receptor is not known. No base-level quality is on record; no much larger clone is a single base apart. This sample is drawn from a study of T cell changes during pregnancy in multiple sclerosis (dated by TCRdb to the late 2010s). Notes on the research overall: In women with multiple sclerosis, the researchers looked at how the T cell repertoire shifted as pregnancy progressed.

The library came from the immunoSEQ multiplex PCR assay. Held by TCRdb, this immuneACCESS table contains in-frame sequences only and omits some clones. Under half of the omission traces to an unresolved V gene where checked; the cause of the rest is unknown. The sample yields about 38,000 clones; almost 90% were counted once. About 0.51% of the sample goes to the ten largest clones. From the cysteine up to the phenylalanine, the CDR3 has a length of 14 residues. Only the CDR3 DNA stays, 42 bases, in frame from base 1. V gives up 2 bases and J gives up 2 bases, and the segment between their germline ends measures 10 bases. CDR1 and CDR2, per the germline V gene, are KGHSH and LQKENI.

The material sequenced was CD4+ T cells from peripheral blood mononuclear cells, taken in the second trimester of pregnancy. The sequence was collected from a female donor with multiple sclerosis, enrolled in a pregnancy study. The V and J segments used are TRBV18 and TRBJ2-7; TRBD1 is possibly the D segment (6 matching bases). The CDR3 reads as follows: CASSPDTGPYEQYF. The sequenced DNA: TGTGCCAGCTCACCAGACACAGGGCCCTACGAGCAGTACTTC.